A single sample gave rise to the 19 T cell receptor beta chains below, sequenced in a study of OX40 agonist ivuxolimab in advanced cancers. Produced via immunoSEQ multiplex PCR; TCRdb's table is partial and in-frame only. Of roughly 46,000 clones detected, 70% to 85% appear once; the ten largest clones hold more than 1.5%. Specimen: CD4+ or CD8+ T cells sorted from blood, collected in a trial of the OX40 agonist ivuxolimab. These receptors were taken from an adult with an advanced solid tumor such as melanoma, head and neck, liver or kidney cancer.

The chain links TRBV6-4 to TRBJ2-3; D is unclear. Deletions cut 2 bases from V and 1 base from J, with 1 base between. The length of the CDR3 is 12 residues. From germline, CDR1 is MRHNA and CDR2 SNTAGT. Here the CDR3 reads CASSDGTDTQYF. CDR3 sequence (DNA): TGTGCCAGCAGTGACGGCACAGATACGCAGTATTTT.

This chain joins TRBV27 and TRBJ2-2; D is perhaps TRBD1 or TRBD2 (6 bases each). Germline assignment: CDR1 MNHEY and CDR2 SMNVEV (reference sequence). This CDR3 comprises 17 residues. Trimming removed 6 bases at V and 1 base at J, with 18 bases between. This chain's CDR3 is CASRPQGGLLNTGELFF. The CDR3 DNA reads TGTGCCAGCAGACCCCAAGGGGGGCTCCTGAACACCGGGGAGCTGTTTTTT.

The chain combines TRBV30 with TRBJ1-5; 7 bases fit TRBD1. Germline loops: CDR1 GTSNPN, CDR2 SVGIG (reference sequence). The CDR3 length is 12 residues. After removal of 7 bases from V and 5 bases from J, the junction contained 5 bases not matched to a gene. CDR3 bases: TGTGCCTCCAGACAGGGAGATCAGCCCCAGCATTTT. Its protein is CASRQGDQPQHF.

The table lists this clone with a few counts. V gene TRBV2 combines with J gene TRBJ2-3, with D unclear. Germline values: CDR1 SNHLY, CDR2 FYNNEI. The CDR3 spans 15 residues. V lost 7 bases, J lost 0 bases, and 14 bases lay in between. DNA of the CDR3: TGTGCCAGCACCTTGACTGGAATTAGCACAGATACGCAGTATTTT. Protein sequence: CASTLTGISTDTQYF.

The gene calls are TRBV18 and TRBJ2-1; 16 nucleotides agree with TRBD2. From germline, CDR1 is KGHSH and CDR2 LQKENI. Germline trimming cut 3 bases from V and 8 bases from J; bases unmatched to any gene: 7. The CDR3 sequence is 17 residues long. In DNA form, the CDR3 reads TGTGCCAGCTCACCTCCGGGACTAGCGGGGGGGCTCGATGAGCAGTTCTTC. Encoded protein: CASSPPGLAGGLDEQFF.

In this sample, this clone turned up once. This rearrangement joins TRBV5-4 to TRBJ2-2, with 8 bases identical to TRBD1. This CDR3 comprises 15 residues. V shed 4 bases, J shed 1 base, and the junction held 3 bases outside the gene matches. CDR1 and CDR2 from the germline V gene are SGHNT and YYREEE (reference sequence). CDR3 bases: TGTGCCAGCAGCCCGGACAGGGAGAACACCGGGGAGCTGTTTTTT. Translated: CASSPDRENTGELFF.

This chain links TRBV5-1 with TRBJ2-6, with 8 bases matching TRBD1. This CDR3 region has 17 residues. CDR1 and CDR2 from the germline V gene are SGHRS and YFSETQ. V dropped 0 bases and J dropped 2; count of bases not matched to a gene: 4. As DNA, the CDR3 is TGCGCCAGCAGCTTGGTGGCAGGGGGCGCTGGGGCCAACGTCCTGACTTTC. Translated: CASSLVAGGAGANVLTF.

This chain joins TRBV20-1 and TRBJ1-2, with D unclear. There are 11 residues in the CDR3. V lost 0 bases to trimming and J lost 12 bases, with 11 bases between them. Germline V CDR1 and CDR2: DFQATT, SNEGSKA (reference sequence). The CDR3 sequence is CSARDPPLHTF. CDR3 coding DNA: TGCAGTGCTAGAGATCCCCCCCTGCACACCTTC.

The V gene is TRBV30, the J gene TRBJ2-3, with TRBD2 identical over 8 bases. The CDR3 is 14 amino acids. Germline assignment: CDR1 GTSNPN and CDR2 SVGIG (reference sequence). Trimming cost V 0 bases and J 3 bases; bases outside gene matches: 2. CDR3 sequence: CAWSVTGGTDTQYF. The DNA for the CDR3 is TGTGCCTGGAGTGTAACGGGGGGGACAGATACGCAGTATTTT.

This clone was observed a few times. This rearrangement joins TRBV4-1 to TRBJ1-2; 10 bases line up with TRBD1. Germline-derived CDR1 and CDR2 are MGHRA and YSYEKL. V lost 2 bases and J lost 4; bases outside the gene matches: 16. CDR3 length equals 19 residues. The CDR3 region is CASSQRDPLDRGRFYGYTF. As DNA, the CDR3 is TGCGCCAGCAGCCAACGGGACCCCCTTGACAGGGGGCGGTTCTATGGCTACACCTTC.

The rearrangement uses TRBV7-2 and TRBJ1-2; TRBD1 might be the D (6 bases). V was cut by 6 bases and J by 4 bases, with 18 bases left in between. There are 15 residues in the CDR3. Germline V gives CDR1 SGHTA, CDR2 FQGNSA. The CDR3 here is CASSLALRGGYGYTF. The CDR3 DNA is TGTGCCAGCAGTCTAGCGTTGAGGGGGGGCTATGGCTACACCTTC.

This clone was found once. The chain links TRBV5-1 to TRBJ2-3; no firm D call. This CDR3 comprises 13 residues. Per the germline V gene, CDR1 is SGHRS and CDR2 is YFSETQ. Trimming shortened V by 4 bases and J by 9 bases, and 15 bases separated the two germline ends. This CDR3 is CASSGILIDTQYF. The CDR3 region has the DNA TGCGCCAGCAGCGGTATCCTGATTGACACGCAGTATTTT.

This chain uses TRBV19 with TRBJ1-1; D is perhaps TRBD1 (5 bases). Trimming stripped 7 bases from V and 5 bases from J, with 14 bases between. The CDR3 consists of 13 residues. Germline values: CDR1 LNHDA, CDR2 SQIVND (reference sequence). CDR3 region: CASIGASGTEAFF. The DNA of the CDR3 is TGTGCCAGTATTGGGGCCTCGGGAACTGAAGCTTTCTTT.

The gene calls are TRBV6-5 and TRBJ1-6; D not resolved. The CDR3 is made up of 15 amino acids. Germline CDR1 is MNHEY and CDR2 is SVGAGI. V was trimmed by 8 bases and J by 9 bases, leaving 20 bases between them. CDR3 nucleotides: TGTGCCAGCTCCAAAGAGGCCAGCCTATTTTCACCCCTCCACTTT. It codes for CASSKEASLFSPLHF.

This clone was found a few times. V gene TRBV12-5 combines with J gene TRBJ1-4; D is unresolved. Looked up from germline, CDR1 is LGHNT and CDR2 is FRNRAP. The germline V and J ends were trimmed by 6 bases and 5 bases, with 4 bases remaining between them. This CDR3 has 11 residues. The CDR3 region has the DNA TGTGCTAGTGGCCTCAATGAAAAACTGTTTTTT. This codes for CASGLNEKLFF.

The rearrangement joins TRBV6-1 to TRBJ2-7; 7 bases are shared with TRBD1. Germline loops: CDR1 MNHNS, CDR2 SASEGT. The CDR3 covers 14 residues. V lost 5 bases to trimming and J lost 1 base; unmatched junction nucleotides: 5. The CDR3 reads CASSPDRRSYEQYF. The CDR3 bases are TGTGCCAGCAGTCCGGACAGGCGATCCTACGAGCAGTACTTC.

In the case of this clone: This sequence may be a read error, since a much larger clone differs from it by one base. The chain combines TRBV9 with TRBJ2-7, with 7 bases that match TRBD1. CDR1 is SGDLS and CDR2 is YYNGEE in the germline V gene. J gave up 6 bases and V 0 bases, and 0 bases lay outside the gene matches. The CDR3 is made up of 12 amino acids. The CDR3 region is CASSVDRGEQYF. The CDR3 coding sequence is TGTGCCAGCAGCGTAGACAGGGGCGAGCAGTACTTC.

The CDR3 DNA is TGCGCCAGCAGCCCACACGGGACAGGAAAAAACACCGGGGAGCTGTTTTTT. Protein: CASSPHGTGKNTGELFF. V gene TRBV4-1 combines with J gene TRBJ2-2, with 8 bases matching TRBD1. CDR1 and CDR2 from the germline V gene are MGHRA and YSYEKL. Trimming took 4 bases from V and 2 from J; bases not matched to a gene: 9. This CDR3 has 17 residues.

The chain recombines TRBV5-1 with TRBJ2-2, with D hard to call. V was clipped by 1 base and J by 3 bases, with 16 bases between them. The germline V gene has CDR1 SGHRS and CDR2 YFSETQ. The CDR3 is 17 amino acids. The CDR3 protein is CASSLRERAYDTGELFF. In DNA, the CDR3 is TGCGCCAGCAGCTTGAGGGAAAGGGCCTATGACACCGGGGAGCTGTTTTTT.